This T cell receptor beta chain was retrieved from a study of cytomegalovirus exposure and HLA in healthy donors. General study findings and limits: When analyzed later, the rates of TCR association showed variation by HLA locus, with DRB1 the most and HLA-C the fewest.

V was clipped by 6 bases and J by 0 bases; unmatched bases: 4. CDR1 and CDR2 from the germline V gene are SGHTA and FQGTGA. This CDR3 contains 15 residues. In the PCR, 60 Vbeta and 13 Jbeta primers were used. Profiled with immunoSEQ multiplex PCR; TCRdb holds only in-frame clones, not every one. This table holds approximately 120,000 clones, around three quarters found once. In its sample, this clone was seen a few times. What it binds is not known. The receptor was derived from a woman aged 55-69 years in good health and CMV-seropositive. The genes are TRBV7-3 and TRBJ2-7; TRBD2 matches 11 bases. Material for sequencing was PBMCs. The DNA of the CDR3 is TGTGCCAGCAGACCTACTAGCGGGGGCTCCTACGAGCAGTACTTC. It encodes CASRPTSGGSYEQYF. Combining the CDR3 with reference TRBV7-3 and TRBJ2-7 gives the whole variable domain GAGVSQTPSNKVTEKGKYVELRCDPISGHTALYWYRQSLGQGPEFLIYFQGTGAADDSGLPNDRFFAVRPEGSVSTLKIQRTERGDSAVYLCASRPTSGGSYEQYFGPGTRLTVT.